What follows are 21 T cell receptor beta chains derived from one specimen sequenced in a study of tissue T cells after allogeneic stem cell transplantation. Clones were read by immunoSEQ multiplex PCR, and TCRdb kept only the in-frame ones, dropping some. The sample includes some 3,700 clones, 50% of them seen just once. The time point is: mouse harvest day 7 after allogeneic transplant. The graft held 10^6 splenic CD5+ T cells and 10^7 T-cell-depleted bone marrow cells. Sample: gut tissue. The receptor set was obtained from a female BALB/c mouse given C57BL/6 T cells with graft-versus-host disease after an allogeneic hematopoietic cell transplant.

With regard to this clone: Gene labels here are mouse ones. The read finishes 1 residue shy of the CDR3 end, and the germline J gene is used to complete it. The chain recombines TRBV12-2 with TRBJ2-1, with 7 bases lining up with TRBD1. CDR1 is SGHLS and CDR2 is HYDKME in the germline V gene. The CDR3 sequence is 14 residues long. After removal of 2 bases from V and 3 bases from J, the junction contained 3 bases not matched to a gene. The CDR3 loop reads CASSPGQTYAEQFF. CDR3 DNA (partial): TGTGCCAGCTCTCCGGGACAGACCTATGCTGAGCAGTTC.

Worth noting for this clone: Here the gene names and germline are mouse. The read finishes 1 residue shy of the CDR3 end, and the germline J gene is used to complete it. This rearrangement joins TRBV13-2 to TRBJ2-7; 8 bases map to TRBD2. This CDR3 spans 14 amino acids. V dropped 7 bases and J dropped 4; count of bases not matched to a gene: 10. CDR1 is NNHNN and CDR2 is SYGAGS in the germline V gene (reference sequence). CDR3 loop: CASSGGTGPYEQYF. Partial CDR3 DNA: TGTGCCAGCAGTGGCGGGACTGGTCCTTATGAACAGTAC.

As for this clone: Mouse germline and gene names are used. The read falls 1 residue short of the CDR3 end, and the missing part is taken from the germline J gene. The chain joins TRBV23 to TRBJ1-1; TRBD1 reflects the table's D call only, with no check against the DNA. This CDR3 region has 13 residues. CDR1 is KGHTA and CDR2 is FQNQQP in the germline V gene. The chain's CDR3 is CSSSQQGNTEVFF. The sequenced part of the CDR3 DNA is TGCTCCAGCAGTCAACAGGGGAACACAGAAGTCTTC.

Turning to this clone: All gene names here are mouse names. With the read ending 1 residue before the CDR3 end, the germline J gene is used to fill in that end. This chain links TRBV26 with TRBJ2-1, with 7 nucleotides matching TRBD2. J gave up 3 bases and V 1 base, and 0 bases lay outside the gene matches. The CDR3 runs 14 residues. Per germline, CDR1 KGHPV and CDR2 FQNQEV (reference sequence). Partial CDR3 DNA: TGTGCCAGCAGTCTGTTGGGGGGCTATGCTGAGCAGTTC. It specifies CASSLLGGYAEQF. The entire CDR3 is CASSLLGGYAEQFF.

Details on this clone: Mouse names are used for the genes. The read terminates 1 residue ahead of where the CDR3 ends, so the germline J gene completes it. V is TRBV13-2 and J is TRBJ2-5; 10 nucleotides align to TRBD2. The CDR3 spans 16 residues. Germline-derived CDR1 and CDR2 are NNHNN and SYGAGS (reference sequence). Trimming removed 1 base from V and 0 bases from J; junction bases left unmatched: 2. The CDR3 bases that were read are TGTGCCAGCGGTGATCTGGGGGGGCTTAACCAAGACACCCAGTAC. This translates into CASGDLGGLNQDTQY. The full CDR3 is CASGDLGGLNQDTQYF.

In regard to this clone: Mouse names are used for the genes. From the germline J gene comes the end of the CDR3, since the read stops 1 residue before it. This chain connects TRBV5 to TRBJ2-4; 8 bases line up with TRBD2. The trim removed 0 bases at V and 7 bases at J, leaving 0 bases unmatched. The CDR3 contains 13 residues. Germline assignment: CDR1 LGHNA and CDR2 YNLKQL (reference sequence). The CDR3 sequence: CASSQDWGDTLYF. The sequenced CDR3 bases are TGTGCCAGCAGCCAAGACTGGGGGGACACCTTGTAC.

Turning to this clone: The germline and genes are mouse ones. Sequencing ends 1 residue short of the CDR3 end; the germline J gene provides the rest. The V and J genes are TRBV31 and TRBJ1-4, with 10 bases that match TRBD1. Trimming at V came to 0 bases and at J to 2 bases, leaving 0 bases not matched to a gene. Per germline, CDR1 GKSSPN and CDR2 SITVG. This CDR3 region has 15 residues. The sequenced part of the CDR3 DNA is TGTGCCTGGAGTCTGGGACAGGGGTCCAACGAAAGATTATTT. It translates to CAWSLGQGSNERLF. The entire CDR3 reads CAWSLGQGSNERLFF.

About this clone itself: The genes are named according to mouse. The CDR3 end falls 1 residue outside the read, so it is completed with the germline J gene. The genes are TRBV13-3 and TRBJ2-1; TRBD1 aligns across 9 bases. V trimming: 4 bases; J trimming: 7 bases; junction bases outside the gene matches: 6. In germline, CDR1 is NNHDY, CDR2 SYVADS. The length of the CDR3 is 14 residues. CDR3 in amino acids: CASSYRGRGAEQFF. The part of the CDR3 DNA that was read is TGTGCCAGCAGTTACAGGGGGCGAGGAGCTGAGCAGTTC.

For this clone: The genes and germline here are from mouse. Sequencing ends 1 residue short of the CDR3 end; the germline J gene provides the rest. This chain links TRBV12-2 with TRBJ2-2; the match to TRBD2 covers 8 bases. CDR3 size: 14 residues. The junction had 3 bases not matched to a gene; V was cut back by 0 bases and J by 7 bases. From germline, CDR1 is SGHLS and CDR2 HYDKME. Incomplete CDR3 DNA: TGTGCCAGCTCTCTCGCTGGGGGGAGCGGGCAGCTCTAC. Its translation: CASSLAGGSGQLY. The entire CDR3 protein is CASSLAGGSGQLYF.

With respect to this clone: Genes and germline come from the mouse. CDR3 DNA (partial): TGTGCCAGCAGCTCGGGACAGGGGGCAGAAACGCTGTAT. This codes for CASSSGQGAETLY. In full, the CDR3 reads CASSSGQGAETLYF. The V call is TRBV3, the J call TRBJ2-3; TRBD1 agrees at 10 bases. Read sequence stops 1 residue before the CDR3 end, and the germline J gene provides the missing end. CDR3 length: 14 amino acids. The J segment lost 3 bases and the V segment lost 4 bases, leaving 1 base of the junction unmatched. Germline CDR1 reads SNHLY; CDR2 reads FYNGKV (reference sequence). Filled out from reference TRBV3 and TRBJ2-3, the complete variable domain reads GPKVLQIPSHQIIDMGQMVTLNCDPVSNHLYFYWYKQILGQQMEFLVNFYNGKVMEKSKLFKDQFSVERPDGSYFTLKIQPTALEDSAVYFCASSSGQGAETLYFGSGTRLTVL.

About this clone itself: Gene names and germline refer to mouse. The read terminates 1 residue before the CDR3 end, so the remaining end is supplied by the germline J gene. The V call is TRBV26, the J call TRBJ2-2, with TRBD1 matching 7 bases. Looked up from germline, CDR1 is KGHPV and CDR2 is FQNQEV (reference sequence). This CDR3 comprises 15 residues. The V gene end was trimmed by 4 bases and the J gene end by 2 bases; junction bases not matched to a gene: 4. The CDR3 sequence: CASSHRGENTGQLYF. The DNA read from the CDR3 is TGTGCCAGCAGTCACAGGGGAGAGAACACCGGGCAGCTCTAC.

For this clone: Mouse gene names apply. Partial CDR3 DNA: TGTGCCAGCAGCTCGACAGGGGGGCACACAGAAGTCTTC. It is translated as CASSSTGGHTEVF. The whole CDR3 sequence is CASSSTGGHTEVFF. The J gene is TRBJ1-1, the V gene TRBV3; 9 bases map to TRBD1. The CDR3 is cut off 1 residue early in the read; its end comes from the germline J gene. Germline trimming cut 4 bases from V and 3 bases from J; bases unmatched to any gene: 3. The length of the CDR3 is 14 residues. Per the germline V gene, CDR1 is SNHLY and CDR2 is FYNGKV (reference sequence).

A word on this clone: Genes here carry mouse names. The DNA ends 1 residue before the CDR3 does, and the rest of the CDR3 is filled in from the germline J gene. The rearrangement joins TRBV23 to TRBJ2-5. The germline gives CDR1 KGHTA, CDR2 FQNQQP. This CDR3 comprises 15 residues. This chain's CDR3 is CSSSQSAGYQDTQYF. The CDR3 DNA, read in part, is TGCTCCAGCAGTCAATCGGCGGGATACCAAGACACCCAGTAC. Full variable domain (missing parts from reference TRBV23 and TRBJ2-5): DAAVTQKPRYLIKMKGQEAEMKCIPEKGHTAVFWYQQKQSKELKFLIYFQNQQPLDQIDMVKERFSAVCPSSSLCSLGIRTCEAEDSALYLCSSSQSAGYQDTQYFGPGTRLLVL.

A few counts support this clone. Gene and germline names: mouse. The CDR3 is cut off 1 residue early in the read; its end comes from the germline J gene. This chain connects TRBV14 to TRBJ2-7; D is unresolved. The CDR3 contains 11 residues. The V end lost 4 bases, the J end lost 7 bases, and 9 bases lay between the germline ends. The germline V gene has CDR1 SGHDT and CDR2 FRDEAV. The DNA read from the CDR3 is TGTGCCAGCAGTAAAGGGTGGGAACAGTAC. Translating gives CASSKGWEQY. The full CDR3 reads CASSKGWEQYF.

Judged by abundance, this clone is large. Gene names and germline refer to mouse. The read stops 1 residue short of the end of the CDR3; the missing end is completed from the germline J gene. The chain carries TRBV16 and TRBJ1-5, with D hard to call. CDR3 length: 14 amino acids. Trimming left V 0 bases short and J 0 bases short, with 3 bases between. Germline V CDR1 and CDR2: SGHSA, FRNQAP. The DNA read from the CDR3 is TGTGCAAGCAGCTTAGACCATAACAACCAGGCTCCGCTT. Translation gives CASSLDHNNQAPL. The whole CDR3 is CASSLDHNNQAPLF. The whole variable domain, remainder taken from reference TRBV16 and TRBJ1-5, is NAGVIQTPRHKVTGKGQEATLWCEPISGHSAVFWYRQTIVQGLEFLTYFRNQAPIDDSGMPKERFSAQMPNQSHSTLKIQSTQPQDSAVYLCASSLDHNNQAPLFGEGTRLSVL.

Turning to this clone: Gene labels here are mouse ones. CDR3 bases read: TGTGCCAGCAGTCACAGGGTAGACACCCAGTAC. This encodes CASSHRVDTQY. The entire CDR3 reads CASSHRVDTQYF. The chain has TRBV26 and TRBJ2-5; D might be TRBD1 (6 bases). Read data end 1 residue before the CDR3 end; the end is taken from the germline J gene. Per the germline V gene, CDR1 is KGHPV and CDR2 is FQNQEV (reference sequence). The V gene lost 4 bases and the J gene lost 5 bases, with 7 bases spanning the gap. The CDR3 runs 12 residues.

Note on this clone: Gene names refer to mouse genes. Coverage ceases 1 residue before the CDR3 finishes, and the germline J gene fills in the end. This chain uses TRBV31 with TRBJ1-2; D may be TRBD1 (6 bases). V dropped 3 bases and J dropped 1 base, with 9 bases sitting between them. Germline-derived CDR1 and CDR2 are GKSSPN and SITVG. The CDR3 runs 13 residues. CDR3 amino acids: CAWSRDINSDYTF. The sequenced CDR3 bases are TGTGCCTGGAGCAGGGACATAAACTCCGACTACACC.

By its share, this clone is large. All gene names here are mouse names. The read comes to an end 1 residue before the CDR3 does, leaving the germline J gene to fill in the end. The chain links TRBV12-2 to TRBJ2-7; 7 nucleotides line up with TRBD2. V shed 0 bases and J 4 bases; nucleotides not matched to a gene: 2. This CDR3 has 13 amino acids. Germline assignment: CDR1 SGHLS and CDR2 HYDKME. This CDR3 is CASSLAWGYEQYF. The sequenced part of the CDR3 DNA is TGTGCCAGCTCTCTCGCCTGGGGGTATGAACAGTAC.

This clone was counted only a few times. Genes here carry mouse names. The read stops 1 residue short of the end of the CDR3; the missing end is completed from the germline J gene. This chain uses TRBV26 with TRBJ1-3, with D unresolved. The CDR3 extends over 15 amino acids. Trimming stripped 3 bases from V and 0 bases from J, with 9 bases between. Germline loops: CDR1 KGHPV, CDR2 FQNQEV (reference sequence). The CDR3 spells CASSLQASSGNTLYF. The DNA read from the CDR3 is TGTGCCAGCAGTCTCCAGGCCTCTTCTGGAAATACGCTCTAT.

This clone has more than one count but fewer than ten. Gene names follow the mouse nomenclature. The DNA ends 1 residue before the CDR3 does, and the rest of the CDR3 is filled in from the germline J gene. Other DNA sequences within the sample encode an identical CDR3. The chain recombines TRBV3 with TRBJ2-2, with 8 positions matching TRBD2. The germline gives CDR1 SNHLY, CDR2 FYNGKV (reference sequence). The CDR3 is 15 amino acids. The V and J ends lost 2 bases and 1 base, in that order; junction bases with no gene match: 0. The CDR3 bases that were read are TGTGCCAGCAGCTTACTGGGGGGAAACACCGGGCAGCTCTAC. It translates to CASSLLGGNTGQLY. The whole CDR3 protein is CASSLLGGNTGQLYF.

As concerns this clone: The gene names here belong to mouse. The observed sequence ends 1 residue before the CDR3 terminus, with the missing tail filled in from the germline J gene. The rearrangement links TRBV30 to TRBJ1-5, with TRBD1 identical over 7 bases. This CDR3 is 14 amino acids long. J gave up 1 base and V 6 bases, and 6 bases lay outside the gene matches. In germline, CDR1 is SQVVS, CDR2 ANEGSEA. CDR3 bases read: TGTAGTTCGCCAGGGGGAGTAAACAACCAGGCTCCGCTT. Its protein product is CSSPGGVNNQAPL. The full CDR3 sequence reads CSSPGGVNNQAPLF.